Shown below are 10 T cell receptor beta chains from a single sample sequenced in a study of T cells in Graves' hyperthyroidism and ophthalmopathy. The investigators amplified TCR beta CDR3 regions from RNA transcripts. The TCR CDR3 was amplified in a first-round RT-PCR using the HTBI primer set. TCRdb reprocessed the multiplex PCR reads via MiXCR and lists one record per CDR3 protein. This sample yields approximately 600,000 distinct CDR3 sequences, of which over 11% are seen a single time; more than 4.5% belongs to the top ten. Sequenced material: blood. All receptors come from a woman in her thirties with Graves' hyperthyroidism that later progressed to Graves' ophthalmopathy.

This clonotype was recorded many times. This chain joins TRBV7-6 and TRBJ2-5; D ambiguous. The CDR3 has 13 amino acids. Trimming cost V 4 bases and J 3 bases, with 9 bases left between them. In germline, CDR1 is SGHVS, CDR2 FNYEAQ. DNA for the CDR3: TGTGCCAGCAGCTCCTACAGCGAAGAGACCCAGTACTTC. Translated: CASSSYSEETQYF.

There are many counts of this clonotype. The J gene is TRBJ2-5, the V gene TRBV6-1; a weak D match, TRBD1 (6 bases). This CDR3 has 13 amino acids. With 6 bases removed from V and 9 bases from J, the gap between germline ends came to 17 bases. Germline V CDR1 and CDR2: MNHNS, SASEGT. The CDR3: CASRGGPPGAQYF. The CDR3 DNA follows: TGTGCCAGCAGAGGGGGACCCCCTGGGGCCCAGTACTTC.

This clonotype was detected many times. This sequence joins TRBV11-2 and TRBJ1-2, with D hard to call. V dropped 4 bases and J dropped 7 bases, with 10 bases sitting between them. The CDR3 spans 12 residues. Per the germline V gene, CDR1 is SGHAT and CDR2 is FQNNGV. CDR3 sequence (DNA): TGTGCCAGCAGCTCATGGAGGCTTGGCTACACCTTC. Translated, it gives CASSSWRLGYTF.

This clonotype was picked up a small number of times. The chain recombines TRBV2 with TRBJ1-5, with D hard to call. Germline V gives CDR1 SNHLY, CDR2 FYNNEI. The CDR3 covers 17 residues. The V and J ends lost 1 base and 0 bases respectively, with 13 bases between them. CDR3 DNA sequence: TGTGCCAGCAGTGAAGACTCGACTGAACTTAGCAATCAGCCCCAGCATTTT. Translated: CASSEDSTELSNQPQHF. The entire variable domain, with the rest obtained from reference TRBV2 and TRBJ1-5, is as follows: EPEVTQTPSHQVTQMGQEVILRCVPISNHLYFYWYRQILGQKVEFLVSFYNNEISEKSEIFDDQFSVERPDGSNFTLKIRSTKLEDSAMYFCASSEDSTELSNQPQHFGDGTRLSIL.

This clonotype has just a few counts. The genes are TRBV7-3 and TRBJ2-1; the match to TRBD2 covers 7 bases. This CDR3 has 15 amino acids. V was clipped by 0 bases and J by 5 bases; unmatched bases: 4. Per germline, CDR1 SGHTA and CDR2 FQGTGA. The CDR3 region has the DNA TGTGCCAGCAGCTTAACGCGGGAGCCTAACAATGAGCAGTTCTTC. Translating it yields CASSLTREPNNEQFF. The whole variable domain, filled in from reference TRBV7-3 and TRBJ2-1, reads GAGVSQTPSNKVTEKGKYVELRCDPISGHTALYWYRQSLGQGPEFLIYFQGTGAADDSGLPNDRFFAVRPEGSVSTLKIQRTERGDSAVYLCASSLTREPNNEQFFGPGTRLTVL.

The table lists this clonotype with many counts. The rearrangement uses TRBV30 and TRBJ1-1; 10 bases are a match to TRBD1. The V and J ends lost 5 bases and 2 bases, in that order; junction bases with no gene match: 2. Germline V gives CDR1 GTSNPN, CDR2 SVGIG (reference sequence). The CDR3 runs to 13 residues. In DNA, the CDR3 is TGTGCCTGGGGGACAGGGGTTAACACTGAAGCTTTCTTT. It codes for CAWGTGVNTEAFF.

The rearrangement uses TRBV7-2 and TRBJ2-2; 7 positions agree with TRBD2. The CDR3 extends over 14 amino acids. V lost 6 bases, J lost 8 bases, and 9 bases stayed unmatched. CDR1 SGHTA and CDR2 FQGNSA come from the germline V gene. The CDR3 DNA is TGTGCCAGCAGTGGGAGGGTCGGTGGGGGGGAGCTGTTTTTT. It translates to CASSGRVGGGELFF. Supplemented by reference TRBV7-2 and TRBJ2-2, the full variable domain reads GAGVSQSPSNKVTEKGKDVELRCDPISGHTALYWYRQSLGQGLEFLIYFQGNSAPDKSGLPSDRFSAERTGGSVSTLTIQRTQQEDSAVYLCASSGRVGGGELFFGEGSRLTVL.

This clonotype was seen a few times. A read error may account for a junction end that differs from germline. V and J are TRBV5-1 and TRBJ2-7, with 7 bases that match TRBD1. CDR1 is SGHRS and CDR2 is YFSETQ in the germline V gene. The CDR3 has 16 amino acids. CDR3 in amino acids: CASGLAGTASSYEQYF. CDR3 bases: TGCGCCAGCGGCTTGGCCGGGACAGCTAGCTCCTACGAGCAGTACTTC.

This clonotype has a count of ten or more. J is TRBJ2-2 and V is TRBV20-1; no clear D. The germline CDR1 and CDR2 sequences are DFQATT and SNEGSKA (reference sequence). The V end lost 7 bases, the J end lost 4 bases, and 13 bases lay between the germline ends. The CDR3 covers 13 residues. CDR3 nucleotides: TGCAGTGGTTCGCAGCAGCTCACCGGGGAGCTGTTTTTT. Translating gives CSGSQQLTGELFF.

This clonotype occurred many times. V gene TRBV11-2 combines with J gene TRBJ2-7; a possible D gene is TRBD1 (6 bases). Germline CDR1 SGHAT, CDR2 FQNNGV. CDR3 length: 13 amino acids. The V end lost 4 bases, the J end lost 3 bases, and 10 bases lay between the germline ends. For the CDR3, the DNA is TGTGCCAGCAGCTATGCGGACAGCTACGAGCAGTACTTC. Residues: CASSYADSYEQYF.